The rows below give T cell receptor beta chains drawn from one sample of a study of shared clonotypes between healthy human individuals. Data came from immunoSEQ multiplex PCR; TCRdb stores just in-frame clones and leaves some out. The table has about 300,000 clones, under 80% seen once. Sequenced sample: memory CD4+ T cells sorted from blood. The receptors here all came from a man aged 30 to 39 in good health. Both conserved end residues are part of each CDR3. A D gene is named only where the DNA matches it firmly. Size is stated for part of the rows, as once, few or many counts, or as a class when the clone is expanded.

d_call: .; clone_size: .; v_call: TRBV6-1; j_call: TRBJ2-1; cdr3_nt: TGTGCCAGCAGTGTGTGGGGAAGCTCCTACAATGAGCAGTTCTTC; cdr3_aa: CASSVWGSSYNEQFF
d_call: .; clone_size: .; v_call: TRBV2; j_call: TRBJ2-7; cdr3_nt: TGTGCCAGCAGTAGGGGGACTTACGAGCAGTACTTC; cdr3_aa: CASSRGTYEQYF
d_call: TRBD1; clone_size: .; v_call: TRBV20-1; j_call: TRBJ1-2; cdr3_nt: TGCAGTGCTACGACAGGGTATGGCTACACCTTC; cdr3_aa: CSATTGYGYTF
d_call: .; clone_size: .; v_call: TRBV5-1; j_call: TRBJ2-1; cdr3_nt: TGCGCCAGCAGTATTGCCGACCCTGGGAGAAACGAAGGCAATGAGCAGTTCTTC; cdr3_aa: CASSIADPGRNEGNEQFF
d_call: TRBD1; clone_size: .; v_call: TRBV18; j_call: TRBJ2-1; cdr3_nt: TGTGCCAGCTCACCGGGACAGGGGTTCGGCAATGAGCAGTTCTTC; cdr3_aa: CASSPGQGFGNEQFF
d_call: .; clone_size: few; v_call: TRBV6-1; j_call: TRBJ2-2; cdr3_nt: TGTGCCAGCAGTGAAGTAGTAGCTGGTACCGGGGAGCTGTTTTTT; cdr3_aa: CASSEVVAGTGELFF
d_call: TRBD2; clone_size: .; v_call: TRBV7-9; j_call: TRBJ2-1; cdr3_nt: TGTGCCAGCAGCTTAGCGCTGGCGGGAGAGTACAATGAGCAGTTCTTC; cdr3_aa: CASSLALAGEYNEQFF
d_call: .; clone_size: .; v_call: TRBV5-5; j_call: TRBJ1-1; cdr3_nt: TGTGCCAGCAGCCCCTTGGGGATAGTTGGTGCTTTCTTT; cdr3_aa: CASSPLGIVGAFF
d_call: .; clone_size: .; v_call: TRBV28; j_call: TRBJ1-1; cdr3_nt: TGTGCCAGCACCTGGTCAGCCACATACACTGAAGCTTTCTTT; cdr3_aa: CASTWSATYTEAFF
d_call: TRBD2; clone_size: .; v_call: TRBV5-1; j_call: TRBJ2-7; cdr3_nt: TGCGCCAGCAGCTTGGGAGCGGGCGGGAGGGACACCTACGAGCAGTACTTC; cdr3_aa: CASSLGAGGRDTYEQYF
d_call: .; clone_size: .; v_call: TRBV25-1; j_call: TRBJ1-1; cdr3_nt: TGTGCCAGCAGTGACTCTCGGGCAGGGAGAACTGAAGCTTTCTTT; cdr3_aa: CASSDSRAGRTEAFF
d_call: TRBD1; clone_size: .; v_call: TRBV7-9; j_call: TRBJ2-7; cdr3_nt: TGTGCCAGCGGCCGGGACAGCCCCTACGAGCAGTACTTC; cdr3_aa: CASGRDSPYEQYF
d_call: TRBD2; clone_size: .; v_call: TRBV7-9; j_call: TRBJ2-7; cdr3_nt: TGTGCCAGCAGCCCGAGAAGAGGACTAGCGGGAGATAGGTACGAGCAGTACTTC; cdr3_aa: CASSPRRGLAGDRYEQYF
d_call: .; clone_size: .; v_call: TRBV7-6; j_call: TRBJ2-2; cdr3_nt: TGTGCCAGCAGCTCCATGATCGCGGGGGAGCTGTTTTTT; cdr3_aa: CASSSMIAGELFF
d_call: .; clone_size: .; v_call: TRBV5-1; j_call: TRBJ2-1; cdr3_nt: TGCGCCAGCAGCTTGGATTCCTCCTCAAACAATGAGCAGTTCTTC; cdr3_aa: CASSLDSSSNNEQFF
d_call: TRBD2; clone_size: .; v_call: TRBV30; j_call: TRBJ2-7; cdr3_nt: TGTGCCTGGAGTCTACAGGTGACTAGCGACGGACCACAGTACTTC; cdr3_aa: CAWSLQVTSDGPQYF
d_call: .; clone_size: .; v_call: TRBV10-3; j_call: TRBJ2-5; cdr3_nt: TGTGCCATCAGTGAGTCCCAAGAGACCCAGTACTTC; cdr3_aa: CAISESQETQYF
d_call: .; clone_size: .; v_call: TRBV5-5; j_call: TRBJ2-3; cdr3_nt: TGTGCCAGCAGCTTCTCTCCGGCCCAAATAAACACAGATACGCAGTATTTT; cdr3_aa: CASSFSPAQINTDTQYF
d_call: TRBD2; clone_size: .; v_call: TRBV11-2; j_call: TRBJ2-3; cdr3_nt: TGTGCCAGCAGCCGGGGCGGACTAGCGGGAGGGCCGGTGGGGGATACGCAGTATTTT; cdr3_aa: CASSRGGLAGGPVGDTQYF
d_call: .; clone_size: .; v_call: TRBV29-1; j_call: TRBJ2-1; cdr3_nt: TGCAGCGTTGATCGGGGGAGTGACGATGAGCAGTTCTTC; cdr3_aa: CSVDRGSDDEQFF
d_call: .; clone_size: many; v_call: TRBV13; j_call: TRBJ1-4; cdr3_nt: TGTGCCAGCAGATATAGCGCAATCAAGTGGGAAACTAATGAAAAACTGTTTTTT; cdr3_aa: CASRYSAIKWETNEKLFF
d_call: .; clone_size: .; v_call: TRBV4-3; j_call: TRBJ1-1; cdr3_nt: TGCGCCAGCAGCCAAGACTGGTACGACACTGAAGCTTTCTTT; cdr3_aa: CASSQDWYDTEAFF
d_call: .; clone_size: .; v_call: TRBV2; j_call: TRBJ2-3; cdr3_nt: TGTGCCAGCAGTGAGGGATTTGGGCTATCGAGGGCAGATACGCAGTATTTT; cdr3_aa: CASSEGFGLSRADTQYF
d_call: .; clone_size: .; v_call: TRBV19; j_call: TRBJ2-7; cdr3_nt: TGTGCCAGTAGTATCCAAGGCGGCTACGAGCAGTACTTC; cdr3_aa: CASSIQGGYEQYF
d_call: .; clone_size: few; v_call: TRBV10-1; j_call: TRBJ2-5; cdr3_nt: TGCGCCAGCAGTGTGGCGCCTGAAGAGACCCAGTACTTC; cdr3_aa: CASSVAPEETQYF
d_call: .; clone_size: .; v_call: TRBV30; j_call: TRBJ1-1; cdr3_nt: TGTGCCTGGAGTGTTTCTGCGAACACTGAAGCTTTCTTT; cdr3_aa: CAWSVSANTEAFF
d_call: .; clone_size: .; v_call: TRBV20-1; j_call: TRBJ2-2; cdr3_nt: TGCAGTGCTAGTCATAGGGGGGAGCTGTTTTTT; cdr3_aa: CSASHRGELFF
d_call: .; clone_size: .; v_call: TRBV19; j_call: TRBJ2-2; cdr3_nt: TGTGCCAGTAGCAACCCAGGGGACTTAGCCGGGGAGCTGTTTTTT; cdr3_aa: CASSNPGDLAGELFF
d_call: .; clone_size: .; v_call: TRBV10-3; j_call: TRBJ2-3; cdr3_nt: TGTGCCATCAGTGACCCCTCTGGTTCGTCAGATACGCAGTATTTT; cdr3_aa: CAISDPSGSSDTQYF
d_call: .; clone_size: .; v_call: TRBV7-9; j_call: TRBJ2-7; cdr3_nt: TGTGCCAGCAGCTTCCTAGCGTCCTCCTACGAGCAGTACTTC; cdr3_aa: CASSFLASSYEQYF
d_call: TRBD1; clone_size: .; v_call: TRBV12-5; j_call: TRBJ1-1; cdr3_nt: TGTGCTAGTGGCGTAGGGGGCCTGCGTGAAGCTTTCTTT; cdr3_aa: CASGVGGLREAFF
d_call: .; clone_size: .; v_call: TRBV6-6; j_call: TRBJ1-1; cdr3_nt: TGTGCCAGCAGTTACCAGACAGGTCGGGCTTTCTTT; cdr3_aa: CASSYQTGRAFF
d_call: TRBD2; clone_size: .; v_call: TRBV7-7; j_call: TRBJ2-1; cdr3_nt: TGTGCCAGCAGCCAGACTAGCGGGAAGTACAATGAGCAGTTCTTC; cdr3_aa: CASSQTSGKYNEQFF
d_call: .; clone_size: .; v_call: TRBV5-4; j_call: TRBJ2-2; cdr3_nt: TGTGCCAGCAGCTCAGGGTATAAACCCGGGGAGCTGTTTTTT; cdr3_aa: CASSSGYKPGELFF
d_call: .; clone_size: few; v_call: TRBV7-2; j_call: TRBJ2-7; cdr3_nt: TGTGCCAGCAGCTTAGTGTTCGGAGGGGGGAACTACGAGCAGTACTTC; cdr3_aa: CASSLVFGGGNYEQYF
d_call: .; clone_size: .; v_call: TRBV15; j_call: TRBJ1-2; cdr3_nt: TGTGCCACCAGCAGAGTAGACAGCGGCTACACCTTC; cdr3_aa: CATSRVDSGYTF
d_call: TRBD1; clone_size: few; v_call: TRBV28; j_call: TRBJ2-7; cdr3_nt: TGTGCCAGCAGTTTAACAGGGGGAAGTCGGGAGCAGTACTTC; cdr3_aa: CASSLTGGSREQYF
d_call: .; clone_size: .; v_call: TRBV11-2; j_call: TRBJ2-7; cdr3_nt: TGTGCCAGCAGCTTAATACGATCAGGGTACGAGCAGTACTTC; cdr3_aa: CASSLIRSGYEQYF
d_call: .; clone_size: .; v_call: TRBV27; j_call: TRBJ1-1; cdr3_nt: TGTGCCAGCATCTGGGGGGCTGAAGCTTTCTTT; cdr3_aa: CASIWGAEAFF
d_call: .; clone_size: .; v_call: TRBV11-1; j_call: TRBJ2-2; cdr3_nt: TGTGCCAGCAGCGACCGTGGGAGCGCTCTCGCCGGGGAGCTGTTTTTT; cdr3_aa: CASSDRGSALAGELFF
d_call: .; clone_size: .; v_call: TRBV7-2; j_call: TRBJ1-1; cdr3_nt: TGTGCCAGCAGCTTAGACGGGGGAGGGACTGAAGCTTTCTTT; cdr3_aa: CASSLDGGGTEAFF
d_call: .; clone_size: .; v_call: TRBV10-2; j_call: TRBJ2-7; cdr3_nt: TGCGCCAGCAGTCAACTCATAACAGGAGGCTACGAGCAGTACTTC; cdr3_aa: CASSQLITGGYEQYF
d_call: .; clone_size: .; v_call: TRBV5-1; j_call: TRBJ2-2; cdr3_nt: TGCGCCAGCAGCTTGGCGCCGGGGGTCACCGGGGAGCTGTTTTTT; cdr3_aa: CASSLAPGVTGELFF
d_call: TRBD2; clone_size: .; v_call: TRBV7-2; j_call: TRBJ2-7; cdr3_nt: TGTGCCAGCAGCGGATCTAGCGGAGCCTACGAGCAGTACTTC; cdr3_aa: CASSGSSGAYEQYF
d_call: .; clone_size: .; v_call: TRBV4-3; j_call: TRBJ2-1; cdr3_nt: TGCGCCAGCAGCCAAATCTCTGGACCTGCCTCCTACAATGAGCAGTTCTTC; cdr3_aa: CASSQISGPASYNEQFF
d_call: .; clone_size: .; v_call: TRBV28; j_call: TRBJ1-2; cdr3_nt: TGTGCCAGCAGCGGAAGGGATACCTATGGCTACACCTTC; cdr3_aa: CASSGRDTYGYTF
d_call: .; clone_size: .; v_call: TRBV6-1; j_call: TRBJ2-1; cdr3_nt: TGTGCCAGCAGCTCGCTAGAAAACAATGAGCAGTTCTTC; cdr3_aa: CASSSLENNEQFF
d_call: .; clone_size: .; v_call: TRBV5-1; j_call: TRBJ2-5; cdr3_nt: TGCGCCAGCAGCTTGGGCCATATAGAGACCCAGTACTTC; cdr3_aa: CASSLGHIETQYF
d_call: .; clone_size: .; v_call: TRBV10-3; j_call: TRBJ2-1; cdr3_nt: TGTGCCATCAAAACGACGACGAGCTCCTACAATGAGCAGTTCTTC; cdr3_aa: CAIKTTTSSYNEQFF
d_call: .; clone_size: once; v_call: TRBV28; j_call: TRBJ2-2; cdr3_nt: TGTGCCAGCAGTCTGGACAGCTTCCCCGGGGAGCTGTTTTTT; cdr3_aa: CASSLDSFPGELFF
d_call: TRBD2; clone_size: .; v_call: TRBV5-8; j_call: TRBJ2-7; cdr3_nt: TGTGCCAGCAACAGACTAGCGGGAGTTTACGAGCAGTACTTC; cdr3_aa: CASNRLAGVYEQYF
d_call: TRBD2; clone_size: few; v_call: TRBV19; j_call: TRBJ2-3; cdr3_nt: TGTGCCAGTAGTGATAGGACTAGCGGGATCTCAGATACGCAGTATTTT; cdr3_aa: CASSDRTSGISDTQYF
d_call: TRBD1; clone_size: .; v_call: TRBV6-1; j_call: TRBJ1-1; cdr3_nt: TGTGCCAGCAGTCGACAGGGTTTTGAAGCTTTCTTT; cdr3_aa: CASSRQGFEAFF
d_call: .; clone_size: .; v_call: TRBV27; j_call: TRBJ2-2; cdr3_nt: TGTGCCAGCAGTTCGACTAGAGGTTTGTCCGGGGAGCTGTTTTTT; cdr3_aa: CASSSTRGLSGELFF
d_call: .; clone_size: .; v_call: TRBV14; j_call: TRBJ2-3; cdr3_nt: TGTGCCAGCGACGGGGGTATCGGAGATACGCAGTATTTT; cdr3_aa: CASDGGIGDTQYF
d_call: .; clone_size: many; v_call: TRBV2; j_call: TRBJ2-7; cdr3_nt: TGTGCCAGCACCAAAAACGGGCAGGGTGCCTACGAGCAGTACTTC; cdr3_aa: CASTKNGQGAYEQYF
d_call: TRBD1; clone_size: .; v_call: TRBV7-3; j_call: TRBJ2-1; cdr3_nt: TGTGCCAGCAGCTTAAAGGGGTTTGGGACAGGAGCCTACAATGAGCAGTTCTTC; cdr3_aa: CASSLKGFGTGAYNEQFF
d_call: .; clone_size: .; v_call: TRBV7-2; j_call: TRBJ2-1; cdr3_nt: TGTGCCAGCAGCTTATCCCCCTGGGGTGAGCAGTTCTTC; cdr3_aa: CASSLSPWGEQFF
d_call: TRBD1; clone_size: .; v_call: TRBV18; j_call: TRBJ1-2; cdr3_nt: TGTGCCAGCTCACCCGACAGGGCACAAGGCTACACCTTC; cdr3_aa: CASSPDRAQGYTF